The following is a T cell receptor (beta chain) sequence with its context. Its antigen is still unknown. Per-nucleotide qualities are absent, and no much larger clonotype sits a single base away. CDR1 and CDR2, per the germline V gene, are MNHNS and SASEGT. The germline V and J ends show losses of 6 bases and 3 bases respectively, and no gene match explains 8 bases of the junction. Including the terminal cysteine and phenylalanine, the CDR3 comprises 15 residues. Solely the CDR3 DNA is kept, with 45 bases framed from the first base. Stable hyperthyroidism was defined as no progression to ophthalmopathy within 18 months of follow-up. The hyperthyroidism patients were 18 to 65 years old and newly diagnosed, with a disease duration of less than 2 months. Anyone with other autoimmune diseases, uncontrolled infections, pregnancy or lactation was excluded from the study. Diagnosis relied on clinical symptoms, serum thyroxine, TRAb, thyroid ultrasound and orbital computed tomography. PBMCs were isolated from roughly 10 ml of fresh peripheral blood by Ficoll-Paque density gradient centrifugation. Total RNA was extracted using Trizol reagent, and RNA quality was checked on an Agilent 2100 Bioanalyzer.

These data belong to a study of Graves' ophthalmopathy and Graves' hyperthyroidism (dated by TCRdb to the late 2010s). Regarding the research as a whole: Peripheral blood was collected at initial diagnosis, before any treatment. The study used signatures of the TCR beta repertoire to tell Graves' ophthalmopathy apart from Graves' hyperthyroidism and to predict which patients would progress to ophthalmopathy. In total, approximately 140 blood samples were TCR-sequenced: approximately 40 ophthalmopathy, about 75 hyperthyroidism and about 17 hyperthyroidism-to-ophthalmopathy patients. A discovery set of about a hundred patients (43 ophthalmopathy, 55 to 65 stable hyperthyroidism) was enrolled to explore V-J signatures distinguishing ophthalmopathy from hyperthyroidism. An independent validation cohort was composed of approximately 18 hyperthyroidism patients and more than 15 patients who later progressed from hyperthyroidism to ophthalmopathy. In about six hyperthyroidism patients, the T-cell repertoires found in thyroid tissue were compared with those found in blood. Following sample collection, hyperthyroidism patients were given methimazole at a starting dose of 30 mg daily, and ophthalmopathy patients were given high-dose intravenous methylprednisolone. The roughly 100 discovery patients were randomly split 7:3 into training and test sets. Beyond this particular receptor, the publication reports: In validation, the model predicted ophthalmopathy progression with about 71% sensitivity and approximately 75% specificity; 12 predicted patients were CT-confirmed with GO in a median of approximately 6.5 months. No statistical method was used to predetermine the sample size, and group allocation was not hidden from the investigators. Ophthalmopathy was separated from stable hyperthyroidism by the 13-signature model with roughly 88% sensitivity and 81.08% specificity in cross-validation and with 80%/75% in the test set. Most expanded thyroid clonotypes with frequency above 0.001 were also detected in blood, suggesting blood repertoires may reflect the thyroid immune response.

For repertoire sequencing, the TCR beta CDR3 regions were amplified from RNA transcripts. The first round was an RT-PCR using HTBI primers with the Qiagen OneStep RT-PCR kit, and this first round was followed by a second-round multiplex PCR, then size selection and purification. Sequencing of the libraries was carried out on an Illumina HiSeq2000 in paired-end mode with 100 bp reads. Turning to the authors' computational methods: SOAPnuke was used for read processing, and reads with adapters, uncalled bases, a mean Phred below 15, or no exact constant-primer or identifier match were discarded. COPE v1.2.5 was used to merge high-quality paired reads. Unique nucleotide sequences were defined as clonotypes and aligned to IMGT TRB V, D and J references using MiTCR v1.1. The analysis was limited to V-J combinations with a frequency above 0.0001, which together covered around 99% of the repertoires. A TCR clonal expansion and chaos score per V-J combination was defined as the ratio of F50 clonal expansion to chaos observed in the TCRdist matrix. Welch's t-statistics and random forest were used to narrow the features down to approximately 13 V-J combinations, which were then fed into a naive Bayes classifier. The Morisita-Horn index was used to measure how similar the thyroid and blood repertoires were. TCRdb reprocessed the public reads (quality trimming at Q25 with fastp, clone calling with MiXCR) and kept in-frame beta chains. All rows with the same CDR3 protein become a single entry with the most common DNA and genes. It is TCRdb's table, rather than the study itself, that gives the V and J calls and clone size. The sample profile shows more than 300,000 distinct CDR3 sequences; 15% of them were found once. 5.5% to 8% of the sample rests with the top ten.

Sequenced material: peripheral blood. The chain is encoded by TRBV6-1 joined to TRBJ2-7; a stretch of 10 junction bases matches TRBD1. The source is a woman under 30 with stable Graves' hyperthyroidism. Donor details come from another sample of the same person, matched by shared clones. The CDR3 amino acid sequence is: CASSSGTGANYEQYF. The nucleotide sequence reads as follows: TGTGCCAGCAGCTCCGGGACAGGGGCGAACTACGAGCAGTACTTC.